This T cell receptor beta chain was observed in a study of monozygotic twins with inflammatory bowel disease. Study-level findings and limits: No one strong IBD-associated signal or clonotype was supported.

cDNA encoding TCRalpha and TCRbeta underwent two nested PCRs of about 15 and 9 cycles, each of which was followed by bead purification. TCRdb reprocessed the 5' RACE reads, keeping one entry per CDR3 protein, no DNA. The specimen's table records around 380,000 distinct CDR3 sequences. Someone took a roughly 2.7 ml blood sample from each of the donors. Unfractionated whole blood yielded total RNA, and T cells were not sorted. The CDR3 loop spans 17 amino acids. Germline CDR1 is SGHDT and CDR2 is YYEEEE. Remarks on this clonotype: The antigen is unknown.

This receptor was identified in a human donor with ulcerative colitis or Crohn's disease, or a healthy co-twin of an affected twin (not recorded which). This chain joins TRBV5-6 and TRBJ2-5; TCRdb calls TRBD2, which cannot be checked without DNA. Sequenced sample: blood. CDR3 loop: CASSLGTSGGGRETQYF.